This T cell receptor (beta chain) was sequenced for a study of cytomegalovirus exposure and HLA in healthy donors. In the study overall: Across a few hundred genotyped donors, around 82% landed in the Caucasian-associated ancestry cluster. Study findings and constraints: Most TCR sequences were rare, but some public TCRs occurred in many donors.

A remark on this clone: What it binds is not known.

It was with 60 Vbeta and 13 Jbeta primers that the PCR ran. The assay was immunoSEQ multiplex PCR, and TCRdb's table has in-frame clones only and misses some. The table lists 130,000 to 150,000 clones, over 65% of them singletons. Germline-derived CDR1 and CDR2 are SGHRS and YFSETQ. V dropped 0 bases and J dropped 3 bases, with 9 bases sitting between them. The CDR3 has 15 amino acids. Specimen: PBMCs. The chain employs TRBV5-1 and TRBJ1-4, with a tentative D call TRBD1 (6 bases). This clonotype was obtained from a female donor in good health and CMV-seronegative. The CDR3 region is CASSLDGTSNEKLFF. For the CDR3, the DNA is TGCGCCAGCAGCTTGGACGGGACATCTAATGAAAAACTGTTTTTT.